The sequence of this TCR beta chain was determined in a study of shared clonotypes between healthy human individuals. Turning to the study itself: Three plates each covered CD4 naive and memory; CD8 naive two, CD8 memory one.

The donors, all of them Caucasian adults, lived in Nashville, Tennessee. The method was immunoSEQ multiplex PCR; TCRdb's version includes in-frame clones alone and lacks a portion of them. Of approximately 530,000 clones in the sample, around 96% were seen once. V lost 7 bases, J lost 2 bases, and 7 bases stayed unmatched. The CDR3 is 14 amino acids. The germline gives CDR1 MDHEN, CDR2 SYDVKM. This receptor was taken from a woman aged 25 to 39 in good health. This chain connects TRBV28 to TRBJ1-2; 7 positions match TRBD1. The sequenced sample consisted of naive CD4+ T cells sorted from blood. Regarding subset: CD45RA+ positively selected. The CDR3 is CASIAGTANYGYTF. The CDR3 DNA reads TGTGCCAGCATCGCGGGGACAGCAAACTATGGCTACACCTTC.